Sequencing of this TCR beta chain was carried out in a study of blood T cells in healthy people across ages (dated by TCRdb to about 2015). Some background on the complete study: In model experiments, roughly one uniquely barcoded TCR beta cDNA molecule per two T cells was captured by template switching. The study measured age-related changes in TCR beta repertoire diversity using deep sequencing normalized with unique cDNA molecular identifiers. Four age groups were formed from the donors: young (average about 17 years), middle-aged (roughly 38), aged (roughly 59) and long-lived (less than 85). To avoid experimental bias, donors of different ages were randomly spread across the sequencing lanes. For two donors (one aged 18 to 30 and one aged 80 or older), the study analyzed two additional independent replicas of 1 million unique cDNA reads from the same blood draw. What the study reported, not specific to this receptor: Compared with the aged group, the long-lived group had more naive CD4+ T cells, fewer expanded clones and increased TCR diversity, suggesting age selection. The CMV infection status of donors was not known, potentially confounding age-related changes in expanded clonotypes. The percentage of naive T cells measured by flow cytometry correlated strongly with observed TCR beta diversity. Observed TCR beta diversity per million T cells fell roughly linearly with age, and a significant reduction was already apparent by age approximately 41. Because profiling used bulk unsorted PBMCs, naive and antigen-experienced compartments could not be compared conclusively. Estimates of total diversity based on one million sequenced T cells were considered lower bounds and underestimates.

This clonotype was counted many times. The antigen it binds to is not known. No base-level quality is on record; no much larger clone is a single base apart. Library generation was performed with 5' RACE. Sequencing was performed on an Illumina HiSeq 2500. The second PCR ran for roughly 7 to 12 cycles and used a J-beta primer mix along with a sample-barcoded 5' primer. A template-switch 5' adaptor carrying 12 random nucleotides introduced a unique molecular identifier onto each TCR beta cDNA molecule. At least 3 million CDR3-containing paired-end reads were obtained from each sample. First-strand cDNA was synthesized from all RNA with the Mint cDNA synthesis kit, primed by a TRBC-specific oligonucleotide. Following uracil-DNA glycosylase treatment, all cDNA underwent a first 18-cycle PCR with the universal primers M1SS and BC2_uni_R. Per the source publication's procedure: For normalization, 1 million high-quality reads, each with a distinct molecular identifier, were randomly selected from each sample. Instead of being binned into consensus sequences, reads that shared molecular identifiers were thrown out. CDR3 identification, clonotype clustering and error correction used MiTCR with a Q25 quality threshold and the strictest error-elimination algorithm. A nonparametric unseen species model using Euler transformation provided a lower-bound estimate of total TCR beta diversity. Clones were called with MiXCR by TCRdb after fastp trimmed the public reads at Q25, and only in-frame beta chains were retained. Rows merge per CDR3 protein into single entries with the most common DNA and genes. None of the V and J calls come from the authors' own analysis; TCRdb made them. For this sample there are around 900,000 distinct CDR3 sequences; around 30% appear just once. Roughly a sixth of the sample goes to the ten largest clones.

Donors were approximately 42 systemically healthy Caucasian individuals from Russia aged 6 to 90 years. Each donor gave 8 to 10 milliliters of peripheral blood, collected into EDTA-treated Vacutainer tubes. PBMCs were isolated by Ficoll-Paque density-gradient centrifugation, with at least 6.5 million obtained per sample. Trizol reagent was used to extract total RNA from PBMCs, with at least 5.5 micrograms per sample. For every donor, an aliquot of PBMCs went through flow cytometry to measure the percentages of naive CD45RAhigh/CD27high T cells. V loses 9 bases, J loses 6 bases, and the germline ends lie 14 bases apart. The CDR3 contains 12 residues, cysteine and phenylalanine counted. The sequence is cut down to CDR3 DNA, 36 bases in frame from base 1. In the germline V gene, CDR1 corresponds to MNHEY and CDR2 to SVGAGI.

This chain joins TRBV6-5 to TRBJ1-2; the D segment could be TRBD1, given 5 matching bases. What was sequenced was blood. This receptor was taken from a woman older than 75 in good health. The CDR3 region has the sequence CASTGGGNGYTF. In nucleotides, the sequence is TGTGCCAGTACTGGGGGAGGGAATGGCTACACCTTC.